This T cell receptor beta chain was captured in a study of T cells after posttransplantation cyclophosphamide. Study-level points and caveats: Donor CD8+ memory clones often dominated recipient blood repertoires at later times. Tissue-infiltrating T cells from skin or gut overlapped little with blood T cells. After PTCy, TRB diversity resembled that of CNI/methotrexate controls.

Looked up from germline, CDR1 is KGHSH and CDR2 is LQKENI. CDR3 length: 12 residues. Profiled with immunoSEQ multiplex PCR; TCRdb holds only in-frame clones, not every one. This table has over 20,000 clones, around 97% appearing once. As to this clone: The antigen remains undetermined. Compared with germline, one end of the junction differs, possibly owing to a read error.

Cells defined as naive were viable CD3+CD4+ or CD3+CD8+ and CCR7+CD45RA+CD45RO-CD95-CD27+CD28+. This related bone marrow graft donor gave peripheral blood on the day of marrow donation. This chain uses TRBV18 with TRBJ2-7; D ambiguous. Sequencing input: naive CD4+ T cells sorted from PBMCs. This receptor was obtained from a man aged 50 or older in good health, CMV-negative, and a related stem cell transplant donor. CDR3 amino acids: CASSAPLGEQYF. CDR3 DNA sequence: TGTGCCAGCTCAGCACCCCTCGGCGAGCAGTACTTC.